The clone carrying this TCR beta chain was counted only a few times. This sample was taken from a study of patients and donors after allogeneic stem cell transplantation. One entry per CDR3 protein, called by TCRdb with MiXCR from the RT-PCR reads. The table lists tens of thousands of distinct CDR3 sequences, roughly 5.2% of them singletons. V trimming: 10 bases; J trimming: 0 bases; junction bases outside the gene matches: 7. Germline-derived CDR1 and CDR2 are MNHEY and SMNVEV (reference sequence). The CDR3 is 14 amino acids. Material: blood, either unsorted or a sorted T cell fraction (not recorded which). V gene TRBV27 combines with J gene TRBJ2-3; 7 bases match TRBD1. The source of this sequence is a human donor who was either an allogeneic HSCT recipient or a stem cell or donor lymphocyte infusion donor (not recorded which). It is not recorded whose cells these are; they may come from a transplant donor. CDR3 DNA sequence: TGTGCCAATACACTAGGGGGCAGCACAGATACGCAGTATTTT. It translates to CANTLGGSTDTQYF.